What follows describes a single TCR beta chain. Its antigen is as yet unknown. The source of the sample is a study of T-cell reconstitution after alpha-beta-depleted transplantation in children. Study conclusions and caveats: Expanded graft clones, several hundred of them, were reportedly the source of alpha-beta T cells about two months after transplant. Several patients had high TCRbeta diversity at day 60; it came from surviving recipient T cells and thymic progenitors.

The CDR3 sequence is 15 residues long. The germline gives CDR1 MGHDK, CDR2 SYGVNS. J was trimmed by 2 bases and V by 0 bases; bases with no gene match: 0. Unique molecular identifiers were incorporated when the TCRbeta library was constructed. TCRdb redid the calling of the PCR reads with MiXCR, one entry per CDR3 protein. The sample shows 530,000 or so distinct CDR3 sequences, 25% to 30% of them seen only once. Specimen: PBMCs, collected before TCRalphabeta/CD19-depleted stem cell transplant. The J gene is TRBJ2-7, the V gene TRBV25-1, with TRBD2 identical over 11 bases. This sequence was found in a boy in the first two years of life with Wiskott-Aldrich syndrome, due to receive a stem cell transplant. The CDR3 DNA is TGTGCCAGCAGTGAATATAGCGGGAGGGCCTACGAGCAGTACTTC. It is translated as CASSEYSGRAYEQYF.